This TCR beta chain was documented in a study of cytomegalovirus exposure and HLA in healthy donors. Study outcomes and limitations: Altogether, about 160 TCR beta chains were recorded as cytomegalovirus-associated. An analysis was carried out later, and it reportedly showed fewer N-insertions in an Asian-associated ancestry cluster than the 666-donor mean. Sequencing likely generated an artifact that appeared as a cluster of highly shared sequence variants.

The study ran its PCR with 60 Vbeta and 13 Jbeta primers. Libraries were prepared by immunoSEQ multiplex PCR; TCRdb keeps only in-frame clonotypes and omits some of them. The sample includes approximately 150,000 clones, more than 70% of them seen just once. Every donor was a healthy person donating bone marrow. This clone occurred once. Its antigen is as yet unknown. Germline V CDR1 and CDR2: MDHEN, SYDVKM. V lost 7 bases, J lost 0 bases, and 9 bases lay in between. The CDR3 contains 14 residues. This sequence was found in a young man in good health and CMV-seropositive. The material sequenced was PBMCs. The chain couples TRBV28 to TRBJ1-4; D is unclear. CDR3 coding DNA: TGTGCCAGCACCGGGGTTGCAACTAATGAAAAACTGTTTTTT. It translates to CASTGVATNEKLFF. The full variable domain, in which reference TRBV28 and TRBJ1-4 provide the parts outside the CDR3, is DVKVTQSSRYLVKRTGEKVFLECVQDMDHENMFWYRQDPGLGLRLIYFSYDVKMKEKGDIPEGYSVSREKKERFSLILESASTNQTSMYLCASTGVATNEKLFFGSGTQLSVL.